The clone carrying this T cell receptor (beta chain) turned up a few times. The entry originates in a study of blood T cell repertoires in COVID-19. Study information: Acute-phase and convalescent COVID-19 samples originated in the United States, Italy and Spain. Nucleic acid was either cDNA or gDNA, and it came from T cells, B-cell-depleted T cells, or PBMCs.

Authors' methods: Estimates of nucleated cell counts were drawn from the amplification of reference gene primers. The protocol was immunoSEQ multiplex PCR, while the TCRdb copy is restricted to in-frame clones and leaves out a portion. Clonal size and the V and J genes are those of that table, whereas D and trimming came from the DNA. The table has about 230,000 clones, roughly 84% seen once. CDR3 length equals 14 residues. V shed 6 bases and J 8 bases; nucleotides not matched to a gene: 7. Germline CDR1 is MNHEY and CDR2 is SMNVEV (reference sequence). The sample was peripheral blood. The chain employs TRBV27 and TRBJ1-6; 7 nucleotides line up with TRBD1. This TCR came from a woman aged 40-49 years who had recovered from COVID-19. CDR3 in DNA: TGTGCCAGCAGCCGGGACAGAGGTCATTCACCCCTCCACTTT. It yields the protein CASSRDRGHSPLHF.